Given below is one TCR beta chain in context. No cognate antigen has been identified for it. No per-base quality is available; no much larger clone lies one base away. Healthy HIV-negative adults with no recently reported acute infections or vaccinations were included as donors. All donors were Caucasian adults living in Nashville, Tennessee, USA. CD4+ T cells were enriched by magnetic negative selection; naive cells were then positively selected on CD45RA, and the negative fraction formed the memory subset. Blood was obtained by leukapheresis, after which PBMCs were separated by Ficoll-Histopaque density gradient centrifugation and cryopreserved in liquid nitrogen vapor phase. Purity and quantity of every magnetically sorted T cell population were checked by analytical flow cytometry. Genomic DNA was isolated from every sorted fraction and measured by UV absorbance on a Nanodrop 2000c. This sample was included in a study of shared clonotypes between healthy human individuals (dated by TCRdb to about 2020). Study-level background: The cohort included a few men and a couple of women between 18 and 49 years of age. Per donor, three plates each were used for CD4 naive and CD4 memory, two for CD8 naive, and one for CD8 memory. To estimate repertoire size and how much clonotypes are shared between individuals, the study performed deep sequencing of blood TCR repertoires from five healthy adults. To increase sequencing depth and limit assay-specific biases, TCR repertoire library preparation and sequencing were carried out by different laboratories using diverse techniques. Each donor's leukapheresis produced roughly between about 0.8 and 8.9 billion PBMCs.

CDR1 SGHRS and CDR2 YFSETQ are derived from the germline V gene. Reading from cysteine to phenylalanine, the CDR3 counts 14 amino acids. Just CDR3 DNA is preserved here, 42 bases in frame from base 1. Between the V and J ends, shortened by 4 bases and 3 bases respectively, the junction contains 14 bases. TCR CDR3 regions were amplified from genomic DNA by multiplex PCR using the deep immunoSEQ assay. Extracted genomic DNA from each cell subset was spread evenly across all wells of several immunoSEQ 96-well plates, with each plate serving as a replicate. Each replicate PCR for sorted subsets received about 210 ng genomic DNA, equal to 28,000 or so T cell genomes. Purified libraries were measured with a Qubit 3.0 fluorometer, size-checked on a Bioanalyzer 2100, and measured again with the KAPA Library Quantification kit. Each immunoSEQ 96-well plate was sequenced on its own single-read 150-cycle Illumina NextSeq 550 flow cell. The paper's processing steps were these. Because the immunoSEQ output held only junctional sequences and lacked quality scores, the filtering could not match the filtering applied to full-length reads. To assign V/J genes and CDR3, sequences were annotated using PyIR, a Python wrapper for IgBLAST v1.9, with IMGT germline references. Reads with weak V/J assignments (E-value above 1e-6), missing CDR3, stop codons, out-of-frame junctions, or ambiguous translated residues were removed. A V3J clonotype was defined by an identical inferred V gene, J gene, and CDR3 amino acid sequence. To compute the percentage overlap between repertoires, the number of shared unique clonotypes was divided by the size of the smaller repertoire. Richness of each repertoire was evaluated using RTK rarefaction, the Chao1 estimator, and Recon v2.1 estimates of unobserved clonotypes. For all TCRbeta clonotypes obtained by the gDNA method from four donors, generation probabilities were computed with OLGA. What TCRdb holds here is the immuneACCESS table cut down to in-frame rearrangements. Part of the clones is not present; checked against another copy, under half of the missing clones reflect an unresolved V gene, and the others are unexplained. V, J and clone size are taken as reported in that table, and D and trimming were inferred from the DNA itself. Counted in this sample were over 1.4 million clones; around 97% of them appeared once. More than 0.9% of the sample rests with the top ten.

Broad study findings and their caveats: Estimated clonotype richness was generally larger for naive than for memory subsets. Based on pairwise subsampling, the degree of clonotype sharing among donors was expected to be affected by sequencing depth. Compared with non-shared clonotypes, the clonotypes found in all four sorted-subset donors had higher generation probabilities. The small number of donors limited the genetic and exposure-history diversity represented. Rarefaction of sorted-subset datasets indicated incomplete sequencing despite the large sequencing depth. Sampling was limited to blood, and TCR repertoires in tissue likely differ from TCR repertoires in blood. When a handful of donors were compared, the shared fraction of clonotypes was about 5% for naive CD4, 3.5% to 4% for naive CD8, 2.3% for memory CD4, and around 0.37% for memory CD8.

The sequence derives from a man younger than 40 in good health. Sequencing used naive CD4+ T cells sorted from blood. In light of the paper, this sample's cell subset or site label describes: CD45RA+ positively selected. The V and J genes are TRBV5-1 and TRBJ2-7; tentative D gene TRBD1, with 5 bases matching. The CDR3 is CASSPQGASYEQYF. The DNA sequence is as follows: TGCGCCAGCAGCCCCCAAGGGGCGAGCTACGAGCAGTACTTC.